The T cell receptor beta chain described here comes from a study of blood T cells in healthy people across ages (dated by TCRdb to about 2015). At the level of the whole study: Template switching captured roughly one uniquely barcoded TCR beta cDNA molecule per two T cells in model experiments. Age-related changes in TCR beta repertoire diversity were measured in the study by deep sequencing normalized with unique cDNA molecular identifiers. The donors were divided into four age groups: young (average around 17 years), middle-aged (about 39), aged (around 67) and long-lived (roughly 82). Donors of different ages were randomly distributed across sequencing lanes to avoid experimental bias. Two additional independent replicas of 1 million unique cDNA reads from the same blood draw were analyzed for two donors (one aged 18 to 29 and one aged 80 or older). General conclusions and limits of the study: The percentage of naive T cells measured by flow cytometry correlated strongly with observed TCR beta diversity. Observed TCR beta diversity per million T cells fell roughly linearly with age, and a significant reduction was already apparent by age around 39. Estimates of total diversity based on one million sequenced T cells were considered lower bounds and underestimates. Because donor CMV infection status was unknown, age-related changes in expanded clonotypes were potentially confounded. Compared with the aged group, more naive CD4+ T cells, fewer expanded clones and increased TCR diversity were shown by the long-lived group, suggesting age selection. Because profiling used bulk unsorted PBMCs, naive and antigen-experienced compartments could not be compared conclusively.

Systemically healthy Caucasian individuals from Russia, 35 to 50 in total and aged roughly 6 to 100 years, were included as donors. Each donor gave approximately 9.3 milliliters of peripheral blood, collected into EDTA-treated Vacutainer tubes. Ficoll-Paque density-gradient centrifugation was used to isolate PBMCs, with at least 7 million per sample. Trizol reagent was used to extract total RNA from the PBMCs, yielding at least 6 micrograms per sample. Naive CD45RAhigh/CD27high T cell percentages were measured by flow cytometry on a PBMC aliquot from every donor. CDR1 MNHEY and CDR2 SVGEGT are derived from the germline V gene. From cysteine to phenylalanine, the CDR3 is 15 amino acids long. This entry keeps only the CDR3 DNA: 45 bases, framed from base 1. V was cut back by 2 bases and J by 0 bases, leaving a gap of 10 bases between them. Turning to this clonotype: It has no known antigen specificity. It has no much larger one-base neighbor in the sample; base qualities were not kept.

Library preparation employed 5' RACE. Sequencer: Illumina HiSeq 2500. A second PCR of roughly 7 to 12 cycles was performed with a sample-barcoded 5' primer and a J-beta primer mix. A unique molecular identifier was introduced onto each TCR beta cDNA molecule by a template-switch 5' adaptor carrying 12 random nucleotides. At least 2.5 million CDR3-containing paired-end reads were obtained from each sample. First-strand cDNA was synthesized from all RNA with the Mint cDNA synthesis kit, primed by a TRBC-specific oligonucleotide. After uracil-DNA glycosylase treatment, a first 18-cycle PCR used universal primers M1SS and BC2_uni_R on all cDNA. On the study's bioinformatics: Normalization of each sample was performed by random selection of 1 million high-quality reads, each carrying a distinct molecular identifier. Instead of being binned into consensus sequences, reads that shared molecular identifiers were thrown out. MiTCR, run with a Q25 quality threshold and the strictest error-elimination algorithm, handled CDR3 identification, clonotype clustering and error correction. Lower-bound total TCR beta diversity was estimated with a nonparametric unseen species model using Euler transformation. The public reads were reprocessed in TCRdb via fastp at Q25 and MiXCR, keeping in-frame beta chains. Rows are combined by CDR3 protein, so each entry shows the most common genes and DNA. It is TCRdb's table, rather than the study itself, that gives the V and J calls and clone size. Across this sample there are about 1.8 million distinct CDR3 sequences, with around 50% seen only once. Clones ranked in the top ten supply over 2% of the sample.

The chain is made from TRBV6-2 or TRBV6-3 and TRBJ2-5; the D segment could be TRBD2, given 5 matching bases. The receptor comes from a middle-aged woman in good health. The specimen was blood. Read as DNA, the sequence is TGTGCCAGCAGTTACCCCCCGGGGTACCAAGAGACCCAGTACTTC. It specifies CASSYPPGYQETQYF.